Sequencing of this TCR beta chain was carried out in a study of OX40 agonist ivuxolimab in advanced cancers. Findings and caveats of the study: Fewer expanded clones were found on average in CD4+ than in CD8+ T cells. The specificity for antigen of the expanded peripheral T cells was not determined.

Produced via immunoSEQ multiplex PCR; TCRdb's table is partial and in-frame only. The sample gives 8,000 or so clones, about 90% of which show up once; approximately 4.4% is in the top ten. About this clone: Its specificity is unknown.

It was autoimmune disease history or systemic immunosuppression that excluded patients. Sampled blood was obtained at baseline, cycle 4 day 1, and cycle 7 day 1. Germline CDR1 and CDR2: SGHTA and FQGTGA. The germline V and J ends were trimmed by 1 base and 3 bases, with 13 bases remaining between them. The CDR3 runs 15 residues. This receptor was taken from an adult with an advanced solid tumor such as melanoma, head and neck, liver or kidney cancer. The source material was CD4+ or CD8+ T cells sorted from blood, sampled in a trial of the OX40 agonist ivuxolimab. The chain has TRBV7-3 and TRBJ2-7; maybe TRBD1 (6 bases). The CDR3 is CASSLNPGGNYEQYF. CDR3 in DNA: TGTGCCAGCAGCTTAAACCCTGGGGGCAACTACGAGCAGTACTTC.